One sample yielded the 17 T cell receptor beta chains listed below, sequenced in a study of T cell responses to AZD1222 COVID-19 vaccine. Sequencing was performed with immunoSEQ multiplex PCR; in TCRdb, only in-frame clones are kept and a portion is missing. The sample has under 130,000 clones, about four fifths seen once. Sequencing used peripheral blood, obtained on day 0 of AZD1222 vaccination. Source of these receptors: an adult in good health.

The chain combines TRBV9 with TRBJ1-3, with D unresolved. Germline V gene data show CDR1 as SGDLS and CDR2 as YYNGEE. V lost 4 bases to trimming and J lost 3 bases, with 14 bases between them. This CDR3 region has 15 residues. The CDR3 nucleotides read TGTGCCAGCAGCCTAGAGGCCATTGGTGGAAACACCATATATTTT. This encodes CASSLEAIGGNTIYF.

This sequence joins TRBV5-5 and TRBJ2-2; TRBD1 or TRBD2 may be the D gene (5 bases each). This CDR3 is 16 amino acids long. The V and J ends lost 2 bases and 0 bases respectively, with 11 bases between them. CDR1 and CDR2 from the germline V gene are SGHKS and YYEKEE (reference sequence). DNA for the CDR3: TGTGCCAGCAGCTTCTTAAGGGGACCGAACACCGGGGAGCTGTTTTTT. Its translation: CASSFLRGPNTGELFF. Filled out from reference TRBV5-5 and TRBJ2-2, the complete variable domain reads DAGVTQSPTHLIKTRGQQVTLRCSPISGHKSVSWYQQVLGQGPQFIFQYYEKEERGRGNFPDRFSARQFPNYSSELNVNALLLGDSALYLCASSFLRGPNTGELFFGEGSRLTVL.

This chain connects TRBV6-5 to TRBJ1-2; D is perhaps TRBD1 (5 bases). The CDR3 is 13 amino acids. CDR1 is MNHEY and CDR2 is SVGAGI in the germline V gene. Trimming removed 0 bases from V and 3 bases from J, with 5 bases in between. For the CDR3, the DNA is TGTGCCAGCAGTTACTCAGGGGACTATGGCTACACCTTC. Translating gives CASSYSGDYGYTF.

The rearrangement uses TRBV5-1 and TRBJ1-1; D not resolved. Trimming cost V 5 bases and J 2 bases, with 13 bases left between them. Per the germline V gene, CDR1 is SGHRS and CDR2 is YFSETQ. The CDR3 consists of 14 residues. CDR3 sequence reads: CASRLAAPNTEAFF. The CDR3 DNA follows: TGCGCCAGCAGGCTCGCAGCACCAAACACTGAAGCTTTCTTT.

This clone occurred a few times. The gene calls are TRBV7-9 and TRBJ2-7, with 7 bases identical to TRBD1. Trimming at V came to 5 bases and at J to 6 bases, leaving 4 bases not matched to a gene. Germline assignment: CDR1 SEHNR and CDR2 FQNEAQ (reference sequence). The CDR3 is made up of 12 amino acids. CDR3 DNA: TGTGCCAGCAGCCGGACAGGTTTCGAGCAGTACTTC. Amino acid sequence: CASSRTGFEQYF.

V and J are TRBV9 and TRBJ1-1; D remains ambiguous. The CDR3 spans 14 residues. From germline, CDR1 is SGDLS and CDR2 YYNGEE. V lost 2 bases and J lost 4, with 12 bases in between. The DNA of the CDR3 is TGTGCCAGCAGCGTTTACGGGTCGGGCACTGAAGCTTTCTTT. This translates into CASSVYGSGTEAFF.

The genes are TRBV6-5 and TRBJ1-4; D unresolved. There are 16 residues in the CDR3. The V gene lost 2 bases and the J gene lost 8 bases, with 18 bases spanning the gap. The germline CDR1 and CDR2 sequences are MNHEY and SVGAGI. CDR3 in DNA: TGTGCCAGCAGTTACGACACAGCGGGAACTTTCGAAAAACTGTTTTTT. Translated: CASSYDTAGTFEKLFF.

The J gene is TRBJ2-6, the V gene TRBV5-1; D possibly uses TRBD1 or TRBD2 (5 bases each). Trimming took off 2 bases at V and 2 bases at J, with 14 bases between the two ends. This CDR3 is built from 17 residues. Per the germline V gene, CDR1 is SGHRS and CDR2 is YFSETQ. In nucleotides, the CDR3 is TGCGCCAGCAGCTTATCGGGGCCTCCCACTGGGGCCAACGTCCTGACTTTC. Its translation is CASSLSGPPTGANVLTF. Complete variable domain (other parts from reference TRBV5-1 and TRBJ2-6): KAGVTQTPRYLIKTRGQQVTLSCSPISGHRSVSWYQQTPGQGLQFLFEYFSETQRNKGNFPGRFSGRQFSNSRSEMNVSTLELGDSALYLCASSLSGPPTGANVLTFGAGSRLTVL.

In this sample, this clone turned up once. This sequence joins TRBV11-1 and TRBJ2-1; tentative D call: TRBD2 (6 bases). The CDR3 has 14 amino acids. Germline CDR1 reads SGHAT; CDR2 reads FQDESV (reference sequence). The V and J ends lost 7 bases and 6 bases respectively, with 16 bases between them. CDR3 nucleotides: TGTGCCAGCACCCATGAGCGGGTGGGCAATGAGCAGTTCTTC. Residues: CASTHERVGNEQFF. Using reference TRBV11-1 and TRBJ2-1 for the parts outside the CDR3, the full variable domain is EAEVAQSPRYKITEKSQAVAFWCDPISGHATLYWYRQILGQGPELLVQFQDESVVDDSQLPKDRFSAERLKGVDSTLKIQPAELGDSAMYLCASTHERVGNEQFFGPGTRLTVL.

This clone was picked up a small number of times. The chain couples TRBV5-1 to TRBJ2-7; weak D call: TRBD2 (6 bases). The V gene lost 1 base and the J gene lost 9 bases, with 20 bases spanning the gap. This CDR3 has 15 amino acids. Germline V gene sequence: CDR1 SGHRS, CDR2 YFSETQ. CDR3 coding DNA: TGCGCCAGCAGCTTGCGCGGGGTTGAGAACGACGGGCAGTACTTC. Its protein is CASSLRGVENDGQYF.

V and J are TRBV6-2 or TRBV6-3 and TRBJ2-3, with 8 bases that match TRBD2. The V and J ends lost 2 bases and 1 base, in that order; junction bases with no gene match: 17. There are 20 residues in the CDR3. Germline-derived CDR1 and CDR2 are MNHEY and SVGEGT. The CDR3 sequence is CASSYDKDETSDPRTDTQYF. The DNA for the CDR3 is TGTGCCAGCAGTTACGATAAGGACGAGACTAGCGACCCACGCACAGATACGCAGTATTTT.

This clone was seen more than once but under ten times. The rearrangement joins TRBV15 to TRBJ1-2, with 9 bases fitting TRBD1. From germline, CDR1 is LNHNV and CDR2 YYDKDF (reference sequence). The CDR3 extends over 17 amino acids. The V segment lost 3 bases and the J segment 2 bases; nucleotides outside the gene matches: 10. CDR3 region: CATSSGQGPLPNYGYTF. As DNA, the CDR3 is TGTGCCACCAGCAGCGGACAGGGGCCCCTCCCCAACTATGGCTACACCTTC.

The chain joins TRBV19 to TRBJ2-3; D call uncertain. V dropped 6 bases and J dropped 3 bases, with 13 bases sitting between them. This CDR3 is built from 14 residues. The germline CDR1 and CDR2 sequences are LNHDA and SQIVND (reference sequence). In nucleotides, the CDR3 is TGTGCCAGTAGGCTAACCAAAGGGACAGATACGCAGTATTTT. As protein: CASRLTKGTDTQYF.

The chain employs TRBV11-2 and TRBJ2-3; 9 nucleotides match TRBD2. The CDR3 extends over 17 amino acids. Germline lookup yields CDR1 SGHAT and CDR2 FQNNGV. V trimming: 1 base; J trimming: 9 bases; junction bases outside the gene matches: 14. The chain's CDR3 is CASSLVSGGGVRGTQYF. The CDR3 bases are TGTGCCAGCAGCTTAGTTTCGGGCGGGGGGGTTCGAGGGACGCAGTATTTT.

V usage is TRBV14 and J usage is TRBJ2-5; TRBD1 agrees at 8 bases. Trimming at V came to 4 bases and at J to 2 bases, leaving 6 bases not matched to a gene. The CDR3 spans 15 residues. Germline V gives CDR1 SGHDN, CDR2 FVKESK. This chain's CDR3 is CASSLLGTGQETQYF. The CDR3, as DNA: TGTGCCAGCAGCCTACTTGGGACAGGTCAAGAGACCCAGTACTTC.

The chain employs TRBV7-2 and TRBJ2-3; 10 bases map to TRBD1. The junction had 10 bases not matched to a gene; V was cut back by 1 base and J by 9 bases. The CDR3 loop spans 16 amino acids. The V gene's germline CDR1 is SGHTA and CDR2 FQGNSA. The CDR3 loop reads CASSLVGGTGASTQYF. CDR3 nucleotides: TGTGCCAGCAGCTTAGTGGGCGGGACAGGGGCCTCGACGCAGTATTTT.

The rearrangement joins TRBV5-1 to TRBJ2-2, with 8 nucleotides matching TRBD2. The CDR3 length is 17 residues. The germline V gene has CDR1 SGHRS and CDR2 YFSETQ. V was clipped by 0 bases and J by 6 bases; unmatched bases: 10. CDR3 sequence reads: CASSLAAAGDTAGELFF. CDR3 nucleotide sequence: TGCGCCAGCAGCTTGGCCGCAGCGGGGGACACGGCCGGGGAGCTGTTTTTT.